These 15 T cell receptor beta chains originate from one sample sequenced in a study of monozygotic twins with inflammatory bowel disease. TCRdb re-called the 5' RACE reads and shows each CDR3 protein once, DNA omitted. The specimen's table records a few hundred thousand distinct CDR3 sequences. The material sequenced was blood. The source is a human donor with ulcerative colitis or Crohn's disease, or a healthy co-twin of an affected twin (not recorded which).

The chain couples TRBV19 to TRBJ1-1; the TCRdb D gene call, TRBD1, has no DNA to confirm it. Germline CDR1 LNHDA, CDR2 SQIVND (reference sequence). This CDR3 comprises 15 residues. CDR3 sequence: CASSPTGQGSTEAFF.

The chain recombines TRBV18 with TRBJ2-2; TCRdb's D call, TRBD1, is unchecked because there is no DNA. Germline V CDR1 and CDR2: KGHSH, LQKENI. CDR3 length: 16 amino acids. The CDR3 is CASSPPLRQPTGELFF.

This chain joins TRBV5-1 and TRBJ2-7. The CDR3 loop spans 12 amino acids. The V gene's germline CDR1 is SGHRS and CDR2 YFSETQ. The CDR3 is CASSAQETKQYF.

The genes are TRBV4-1 and TRBJ1-2; TCRdb gives TRBD1 as the D gene, but with no DNA this cannot be confirmed. Germline-derived CDR1 and CDR2 are MGHRA and YSYEKL. The CDR3 extends over 17 amino acids. This CDR3 reads CASSQALIGQGARGYTF.

The J gene is TRBJ2-5, the V gene TRBV23-1; the TCRdb D gene call, TRBD2, has no DNA to confirm it. TRBV23-1 is an open reading frame whose function is uncertain. The CDR3 spans 16 residues. CDR3 protein: CASSQGTSGALHTQYF.

V usage is TRBV13 and J usage is TRBJ2-3; with no DNA, the TCRdb D assignment of TRBD1 cannot be verified. The CDR3 is made up of 17 amino acids. Per the germline V gene, CDR1 is PRHDT and CDR2 is FYEKMQ (reference sequence). This CDR3 reads CASSLALGGAYTDTQYF.

Here the CDR3 reads CATSRDHRSQNTIYF. V gene TRBV15 combines with J gene TRBJ1-3. This CDR3 has 15 amino acids. The germline gives CDR1 LNHNV, CDR2 YYDKDF (reference sequence).

The chain is built from TRBV5-6 and TRBJ1-1; TCRdb's D gene call, TRBD1, goes unchecked for lack of DNA. Per germline, CDR1 SGHDT and CDR2 YYEEEE. This CDR3 has 13 residues. This CDR3 reads CASSLYRGVEAFF.

The genes are TRBV4-3 and TRBJ1-5; the TRBD1 assignment by TCRdb is unverifiable without DNA. The length of the CDR3 is 17 residues. CDR1 is LGHNA, CDR2 YSLEER, per germline. The CDR3 spells CASSHPGTGFGNQPQHF.

This rearrangement joins TRBV7-2 to TRBJ2-6; there is no DNA to check the TCRdb D call of TRBD1. The length of the CDR3 is 18 residues. CDR1 and CDR2 from the germline V gene are SGHTA and FQGNSA. The CDR3 protein is CASSLAFTGTPGANVLTF.

The chain couples TRBV27 to TRBJ1-1; TCRdb's assignment of TRBD1 cannot be checked, as there is no DNA. The CDR3 contains 16 residues. Germline V gene data show CDR1 as MNHEY and CDR2 as SMNVEV (reference sequence). The CDR3 here is CASSSDRWGTNTEAFF.

The chain has TRBV5-1 and TRBJ2-3; TCRdb's D gene call, TRBD1, goes unchecked for lack of DNA. The CDR3 is 15 residues long. CDR1 SGHRS and CDR2 YFSETQ come from the germline V gene. CDR3 sequence: CASSLGGRLTDTQYF.

The chain employs TRBV5-4 and TRBJ1-1. Germline CDR1 is SGHNT and CDR2 is YYREEE (reference sequence). The CDR3 contains 13 residues. The CDR3 region is CASRGIMNTEAFF.

This chain connects TRBV18 to TRBJ2-1; TCRdb's D call, TRBD1, is unchecked because there is no DNA. Germline V gives CDR1 KGHSH, CDR2 LQKENI. The CDR3 consists of 15 residues. This CDR3 reads CASSRRGGTYNEQFF.

The CDR3 sequence: CASSLYTGGASYNEQFF. The gene calls are TRBV12-3 or TRBV12-4 and TRBJ2-1; TCRdb's assignment of TRBD1 cannot be checked, as there is no DNA. CDR3 length: 17 residues.